These 3 T cell receptor beta chains originate from one sample sequenced in a study of shared clonotypes between healthy human individuals. Method: immunoSEQ multiplex PCR; TCRdb's copy keeps in-frame clones and lacks some. The repertoire holds approximately 640,000 clones, with more than 70% as singletons. The sequenced sample consisted of memory CD4+ T cells sorted from blood. This sample's subset: CD45RA-negative fraction. The receptors derive from a woman younger than 45 in good health.

The J gene is TRBJ1-1, the V gene TRBV7-9, with 7 bases lining up with TRBD1. CDR3 length equals 15 residues. The J segment lost 3 bases and the V segment lost 5 bases, leaving 9 bases of the junction unmatched. The germline V gene has CDR1 SEHNR and CDR2 FQNEAQ (reference sequence). This chain's CDR3 is CASSPLTGSHTEAFF. CDR3 DNA sequence: TGTGCCAGCAGCCCCCTGACAGGGTCCCACACTGAAGCTTTCTTT. The variable domain in full, completed from reference TRBV7-9 and TRBJ1-1, reads DTGVSQNPRHKITKRGQNVTFRCDPISEHNRLYWYRQTLGQGPEFLTYFQNEAQLEKSRLLSDRFSAERPKGSFSTLEIQRTEQGDSAMYLCASSPLTGSHTEAFFGQGTRLTVV.

The chain combines TRBV27 with TRBJ2-7, with D perhaps matching TRBD1 (7 bases). Germline lookup yields CDR1 MNHEY and CDR2 SMNVEV (reference sequence). The V end lost 6 bases, the J end lost 3 bases, and 21 bases lay between the germline ends. The CDR3 runs to 16 residues. CDR3 sequence: CASRDEGAGFRYEQYF. The CDR3 DNA reads TGTGCCAGCAGAGACGAGGGGGCGGGATTTCGCTACGAGCAGTACTTC.

This clone was detected a few times. CDR3 DNA: TGTGCCAGCAGCGAGGGACCGGTTGGCTACACCTTC. It codes for CASSEGPVGYTF. This chain links TRBV7-9 with TRBJ1-2; possibly TRBD1 for D (5 bases). V shed 5 bases and J shed 7 bases, with 11 bases lying between them. The V gene's germline CDR1 is SEHNR and CDR2 FQNEAQ (reference sequence). The CDR3 has 12 amino acids.